What follows is one TCR beta chain and its context. V shed 1 base, J shed 7 bases, and the junction held 5 bases outside the gene matches. Looked up from germline, CDR1 is SGHRS and CDR2 is YFSETQ. The CDR3 has 14 residues. These data are taken from a study of blood T cell repertoires in COVID-19. Across the whole study: Sites in the United States, Italy and Spain provided acute and convalescent COVID-19 samples. PBMCs, B-cell-depleted T cells, or T cells were the source of the cDNA or gDNA that made up the material.

Per the authors' pipeline: Amplification from reference gene primers served as the basis for estimated nucleated cell counts. Using immunoSEQ multiplex PCR, the repertoire was profiled, and TCRdb retains in-frame clones only, with some absent. Clone size and the V and J calls come from that table; the DNA yielded D and trimming. The table lists under 130,000 clones, around nine tenths of them singletons. The J gene is TRBJ1-2, the V gene TRBV5-1; 9 bases are a match to TRBD1. This TCR came from a human donor in a cohort sampled during active COVID-19. The sample was peripheral blood. The DNA of the CDR3 is TGCGCCAGCAGCTTGACAGGGGGCTATAGTGGCTACACCTTC. This sequence encodes CASSLTGGYSGYTF.